A selection of T cell receptor beta chains follows, all from one sample in a study of technical replicates of blood from a handful of donors. Here immunoSEQ multiplex PCR was the method, and the copy in TCRdb shows in-frame clones only, minus some. The table records about 58,000 clones, 91% of them present only once. The material sequenced was PBMCs. These receptors all come from a human donor in good health. Some clones in this sample may be carry-over from other donors' samples. The CDR3 runs from the conserved cysteine through the conserved F or W. D genes are given only for firm matches. Expanded clones are given a class, and other clones once, few, many or no size at all.

abundance	v_gene	d_gene	j_gene	CDR3nt	CDR3aa
NA	TRBV7-2	NA	TRBJ2-7	TGTGCCAGCAGCTTAGGGGAGAATAGCTACGAGCAGTACTTC	CASSLGENSYEQYF
NA	TRBV5-8	TRBD1	TRBJ1-2	TGTGCCAGCACCCTAAATGGGGCAGGGGGCAGCTATGGCTACACCTTC	CASTLNGAGGSYGYTF
NA	TRBV7-9	NA	TRBJ2-7	TGTGCCAGCAGTCTCCGGGGGACCTACGAGCAGTACTTC	CASSLRGTYEQYF
NA	TRBV18	TRBD1	TRBJ1-1	TGTGCCAGCTCACCAGAAGAAAAACAGGGGCAGGGGCCTGAAGCTTTCTTT	CASSPEEKQGQGPEAFF
NA	TRBV11-2	TRBD2	TRBJ2-7	TGTGCCAGCAGCCCCGCTAGCGGGTACCCTCCTCTCGAGCAGTACTTC	CASSPASGYPPLEQYF
NA	TRBV29-1	NA	TRBJ2-6	TGCAGCGTTCATCACTCTGGGGCCAACGTCCTGACTTTC	CSVHHSGANVLTF
NA	TRBV7-6	NA	TRBJ2-5	TGTGCCAGCAGCTTACCCTTTGGCGGGGCTGGAGGGGAGACCCAGTACTTC	CASSLPFGGAGGETQYF
NA	TRBV11-3	TRBD2	TRBJ2-1	TGTGCCAGCAGCAAAGCGGGGGGATACAATGAGCAGTTCTTC	CASSKAGGYNEQFF
once	TRBV6-1	TRBD1	TRBJ1-2	TGTGCCAGCAGAGGAACAGGGGGCGCGGCTGGCTACACCTTC	CASRGTGGAAGYTF
NA	TRBV7-9	TRBD1	TRBJ2-7	TGTGCCAGCAGCGGACAGGGGGCCTACGAGCAGTACTTC	CASSGQGAYEQYF
NA	TRBV5-1	TRBD2	TRBJ2-3	TGCGCCAGCAGCTTGGCCTTGGTAGCGGGGGCGGATACGCAGTATTTT	CASSLALVAGADTQYF
NA	TRBV29-1	NA	TRBJ2-7	TGCAGCGTAAAAGGGGCGTCCTACGAGCAGTACTTC	CSVKGASYEQYF
NA	TRBV10-3	NA	TRBJ1-5	TGTGCCATCAGTGAGACGGACCGGAGGAGCAATCAGCCCCAGCATTTT	CAISETDRRSNQPQHF
NA	TRBV5-6	NA	TRBJ2-7	TGTGCCAGCAGCTTGAGTAGCGGCGAGCAGTACTTC	CASSLSSGEQYF
NA	TRBV4-1	TRBD2	TRBJ2-1	TGCGCCAGCAGCCAAGTGGGGTCCCGGGGGGATGAGCAGTTCTTC	CASSQVGSRGDEQFF
few	TRBV9	NA	TRBJ2-7	TGTGCCAGCAGCGCCGACAGTAAGGTTAGGGAGCAGTACTTC	CASSADSKVREQYF